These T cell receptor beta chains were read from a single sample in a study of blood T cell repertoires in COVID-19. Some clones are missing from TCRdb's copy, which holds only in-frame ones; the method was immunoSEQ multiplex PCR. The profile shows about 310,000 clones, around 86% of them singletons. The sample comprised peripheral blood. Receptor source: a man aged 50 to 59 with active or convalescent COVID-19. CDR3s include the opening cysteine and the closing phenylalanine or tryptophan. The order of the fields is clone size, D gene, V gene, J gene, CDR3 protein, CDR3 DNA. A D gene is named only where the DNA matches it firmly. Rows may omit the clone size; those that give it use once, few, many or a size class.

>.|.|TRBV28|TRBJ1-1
CASSSPRGGAPTEAFF
TGTGCCAGCAGTTCCCCACGAGGGGGAGCCCCCACTGAAGCTTTCTTT
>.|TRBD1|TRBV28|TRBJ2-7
CASSGQGFNEQYF
TGTGCCAGCAGTGGACAGGGGTTCAACGAGCAGTACTTC
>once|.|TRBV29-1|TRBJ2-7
CSVADSTHYEQYF
TGCAGCGTTGCCGATTCGACACACTACGAGCAGTACTTC
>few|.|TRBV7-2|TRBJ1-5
CASSLRDRFNQPQHF
TGTGCCAGCAGCTTACGAGACAGATTCAATCAGCCCCAGCATTTT
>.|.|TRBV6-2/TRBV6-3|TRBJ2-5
CASSFYRVIRETQYF
TGTGCCAGCAGTTTTTACAGGGTTATCCGAGAGACCCAGTACTTC
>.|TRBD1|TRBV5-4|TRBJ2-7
CASSLPSKGASYEQYF
TGTGCCAGCAGCTTGCCATCCAAGGGGGCGTCCTACGAGCAGTACTTC
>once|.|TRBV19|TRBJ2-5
CASSLYQGETQYF
TGTGCCAGTAGTCTCTACCAGGGGGAGACCCAGTACTTC
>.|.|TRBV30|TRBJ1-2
CAWNQGQSGTSGYTF
TGTGCCTGGAACCAAGGACAGTCCGGGACGTCGGGCTACACCTTC
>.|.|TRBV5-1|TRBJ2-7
CASSSTGTGNYEQYF
TGCGCCAGCAGCTCTACCGGGACTGGGAACTACGAGCAGTACTTC
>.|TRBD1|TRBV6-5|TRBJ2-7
CASSSPTGGDYEQYF
TGTGCCAGCAGTTCGCCTACAGGGGGCGATTACGAGCAGTACTTC
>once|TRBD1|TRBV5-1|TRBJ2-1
CASSSGQGLGNEQFF
TGCGCCAGCAGTTCGGGACAGGGGTTGGGCAATGAGCAGTTCTTC
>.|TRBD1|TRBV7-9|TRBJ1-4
CASSFGTGDEKLFF
TGTGCCAGCAGCTTCGGGACAGGGGATGAAAAACTGTTTTTT
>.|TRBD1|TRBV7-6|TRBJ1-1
CASSLAVPGQEGTEAFF
TGTGCCAGCAGCTTAGCCGTCCCGGGACAGGAGGGGACTGAAGCTTTCTTT
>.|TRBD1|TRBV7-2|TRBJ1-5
CASSPSGQGNQPQHF
TGTGCCAGCAGCCCGTCAGGACAGGGCAATCAGCCCCAGCATTTT
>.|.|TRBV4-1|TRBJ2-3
CASSQVTSTDTQYF
TGCGCCAGCAGCCAAGTTACGAGTACGGATACGCAGTATTTT
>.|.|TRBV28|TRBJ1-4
CASSIRAPNEKLFF
TGTGCCAGCAGTATCAGGGCCCCTAATGAAAAACTGTTTTTT
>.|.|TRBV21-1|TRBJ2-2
CASSKIGDRLAGSNTGELFF
TGTGCCAGCAGCAAAATAGGCGACAGACTAGCGGGATCGAACACCGGGGAGCTGTTTTTT
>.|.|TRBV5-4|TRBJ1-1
CASRRGGMNTEAFF
TGTGCCAGCCGTAGGGGAGGAATGAACACTGAAGCTTTCTTT